A selection of T cell receptor beta chains follows, all from one sample in a study of blood T cell repertoires in COVID-19. Some clones are missing from TCRdb's copy, which holds only in-frame ones; the method was immunoSEQ multiplex PCR. The table includes about 190,000 clones, around 90% detected once. Sample: peripheral blood. The receptors shown here come from a man in his forties or fifties with acute or convalescent COVID-19. CDR3s leave out the opening cysteine and the closing phenylalanine or tryptophan.

TRBJ1-5 TRBV28 ASRLFRDRGFSNQPQH
TRBJ1-3 TRBV6-5 ASTLDRKSGNTIY
TRBJ1-5 TRBV7-2 ASSLGVLRVDQPQH
TRBJ2-1 TRBV2 ASFSQGSPSEQF
TRBJ2-3 TRBV4-3 ASSLLAGGFTDTQY
TRBJ2-2 TRBV7-9 ASSRATSGRYSAGELF
TRBJ2-7 TRBV19 ASSLSAAYEQY
TRBJ2-3 TRBV19 ASSMRLARTAGTQY
TRBJ1-5 TRBV5-8 ASSKRTVNQPQH
TRBJ2-7 TRBV7-8 ASSWGQPYEQY
TRBJ1-4 TRBV6-1 ASSGRAGTGDEKLF
TRBJ2-3 TRBV6-2/TRBV6-3 ASSRDRISTDTQY
TRBJ2-1 TRBV27 ASRAGGYNEQF
TRBJ1-1 TRBV6-5 ASTSRVVTEAF
TRBJ2-3 TRBV5-1 ASSLMGLVASDTQY
TRBJ2-5 TRBV28 ASSFLAGPQETQY
TRBJ2-1 TRBV10-3 AITLRGLAGNNEQF
TRBJ1-1 TRBV4-3 ASSPGTGNTEAF
TRBJ1-2 TRBV28 ASSSPGTGLYGYT
TRBJ2-1 TRBV2 ASRGTSGRAGEQF
TRBJ2-2 TRBV10-3 AISAVSGSTGELF
TRBJ2-3 TRBV7-7 ASSLGAGGPGLTDTQY
TRBJ1-5 TRBV21-1 ASSKARGNQPQH
TRBJ2-4 TRBV28 ASSPPGNIQY
TRBJ1-2 TRBV6-6 ASSLAYGYT
TRBJ1-2 TRBV4-2 ASSQDRGTDYGYT
TRBJ1-4 TRBV3-1/TRBV3-2 ASSQEIQGGEKLF
TRBJ2-3 TRBV4-1 ASSWTGTSKDTQY
TRBJ2-5 TRBV6-5 ASSYWRARGETQY
TRBJ2-1 TRBV7-3 ASSYDGSGNYNEQF
TRBJ2-1 TRBV5-4 ASSLAPAGQGHNEQF
TRBJ1-6 TRBV30 AWRAGTGSNSPLH
TRBJ2-1 TRBV15 ATSRGGLAAYNEQF
TRBJ2-5 TRBV6-1 ASSEIGGETQY
TRBJ2-3 TRBV9 ASSVAGDTQY
TRBJ2-3 TRBV5-1 ASRGLAGADTQY
TRBJ1-4 TRBV2 ASSETGTPNEKLF
TRBJ2-2 TRBV4-1 ASRGLGVQDTGELF
TRBJ2-3 TRBV7-6 ASSLAPRRGGEDTQY
TRBJ2-2 TRBV5-6 ASSLAGGSGELF
TRBJ1-1 TRBV28 ASSTPGTGVNTEAF
TRBJ2-3 TRBV24-1 ATSDLPGVDDTQY
TRBJ2-3 TRBV13 ASSLRLTTGTDTQY
TRBJ2-2 TRBV30 AWRQGHSNTGELF
TRBJ2-1 TRBV6-5 ASSTTGGQYNEQF